This section outlines one T cell receptor beta chain sequence together with its context. The data stem from a study of blood T cell repertoires in COVID-19. Study context: Samples came from the United States, Italy and Spain, spanning acute and convalescent COVID-19. T cells, B-cell-depleted T cells, or PBMCs supplied cDNA or gDNA.

During active infection, Seattle patients enrolled and were then monitored through disease. Some clones are missing from TCRdb's copy, which holds only in-frame ones; the method was immunoSEQ multiplex PCR. The table shows about 24,000 clones, with roughly 89% occurring only once. V shed 0 bases and J shed 10 bases, with 13 bases lying between them. The CDR3 runs to 15 residues. Germline V lookup: CDR1 SEHNR, CDR2 FQNEAQ (reference sequence). Sequencing input: peripheral blood. The TCR was taken from a man in his 70s with COVID-19, enrolled during active disease. V is TRBV7-9 and J is TRBJ1-6, with D perhaps TRBD1 (5 bases). Here the CDR3 DNA reads TGTGCCAGCAGCTTAGCGGGGGGGAGCGGCTCACCCCTCCACTTT. This encodes CASSLAGGSGSPLHF.